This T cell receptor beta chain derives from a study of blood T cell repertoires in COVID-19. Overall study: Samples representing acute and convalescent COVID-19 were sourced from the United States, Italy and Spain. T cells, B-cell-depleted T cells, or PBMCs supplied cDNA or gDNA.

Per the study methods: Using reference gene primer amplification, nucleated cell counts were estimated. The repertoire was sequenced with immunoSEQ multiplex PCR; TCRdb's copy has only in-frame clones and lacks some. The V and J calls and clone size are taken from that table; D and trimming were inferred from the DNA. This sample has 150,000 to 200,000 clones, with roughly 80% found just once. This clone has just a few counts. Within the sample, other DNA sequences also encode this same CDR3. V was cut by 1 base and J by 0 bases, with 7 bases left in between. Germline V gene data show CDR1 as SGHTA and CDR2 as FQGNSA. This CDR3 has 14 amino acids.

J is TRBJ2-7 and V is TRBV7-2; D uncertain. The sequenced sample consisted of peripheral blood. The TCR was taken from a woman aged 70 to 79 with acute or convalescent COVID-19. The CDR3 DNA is TGTGCCAGCAGCTTAGGACACTCCTCCTACGAGCAGTACTTC. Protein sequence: CASSLGHSSYEQYF.